This T cell receptor (beta chain) was observed in a study of lymphopenia after photon versus proton radiotherapy. Study results and limitations: After lymphocyte nadir, photon-treated repertoires showed oligoclonal expansion, especially CD8+ Temra. Under photons, naive T cells and diversity fell while effector/memory populations rose.

Generated by immunoSEQ multiplex PCR, the TCRdb table keeps only in-frame clones and is missing some. The repertoire holds under 70,000 clones, 85% to 95% seen once, with 2% to 2.5% in the top ten. As to this clone: Its antigen is as yet unknown.

The CDR3 extends over 14 amino acids. From germline, CDR1 is LGHNA and CDR2 YSLEER. V was clipped by 0 bases and J by 8 bases, with 13 bases between them. The clonotype was recovered from a woman aged 40 to 50 with cholangiocarcinoma. This specimen was peripheral blood, taken from a patient treated with photon-based radiotherapy. The V call is TRBV4-3, the J call TRBJ1-2, with D hard to call. The CDR3 loop reads CASSQDPSAGGYTF. CDR3 nucleotides: TGCGCCAGCAGCCAAGATCCGAGTGCCGGAGGCTACACCTTC.